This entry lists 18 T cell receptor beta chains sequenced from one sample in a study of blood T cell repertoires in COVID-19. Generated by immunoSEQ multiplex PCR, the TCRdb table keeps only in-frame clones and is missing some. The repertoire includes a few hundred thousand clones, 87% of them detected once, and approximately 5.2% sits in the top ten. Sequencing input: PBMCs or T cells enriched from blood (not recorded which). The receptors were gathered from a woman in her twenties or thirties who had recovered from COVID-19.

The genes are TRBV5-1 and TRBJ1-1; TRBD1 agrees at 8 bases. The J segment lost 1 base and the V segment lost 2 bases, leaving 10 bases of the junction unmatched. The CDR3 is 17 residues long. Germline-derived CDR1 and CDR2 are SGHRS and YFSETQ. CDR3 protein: CASSLGQGSGSNTEAFF. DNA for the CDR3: TGCGCCAGCAGCTTAGGACAGGGTTCGGGTTCGAACACTGAAGCTTTCTTT.

The CDR3 coding sequence is TGTGCCACCAGTGCCGGTAGCCGAGGGACCCAGTACTTC. Translating gives CATSAGSRGTQYF. The chain employs TRBV24-1 and TRBJ2-5; D remains ambiguous. Trimming cost V 5 bases and J 7 bases, with 13 bases left between them. The CDR3 length is 13 residues. Germline V gene data show CDR1 as KGHDR and CDR2 as SFDVKD.

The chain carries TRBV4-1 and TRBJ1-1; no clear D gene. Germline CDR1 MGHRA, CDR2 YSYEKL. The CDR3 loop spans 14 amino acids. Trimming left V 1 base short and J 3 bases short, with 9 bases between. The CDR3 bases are TGCGCCAGCAGCCAAGTTCGGGGAGACACTGAAGCTTTCTTT. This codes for CASSQVRGDTEAFF.

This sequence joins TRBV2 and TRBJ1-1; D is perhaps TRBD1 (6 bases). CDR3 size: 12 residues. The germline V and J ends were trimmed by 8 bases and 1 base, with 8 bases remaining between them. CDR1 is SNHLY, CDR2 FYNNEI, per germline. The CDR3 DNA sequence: TGTGCCAGCGACAGGAGGAACACTGAAGCTTTCTTT. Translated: CASDRRNTEAFF.

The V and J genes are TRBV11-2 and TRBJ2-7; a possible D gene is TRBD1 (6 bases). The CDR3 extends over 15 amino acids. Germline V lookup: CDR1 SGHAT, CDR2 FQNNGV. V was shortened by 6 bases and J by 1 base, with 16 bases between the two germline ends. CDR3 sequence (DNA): TGTGCCAGCAGGACCCTTGCGGACAGATCCTACGAGCAGTACTTC. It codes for CASRTLADRSYEQYF. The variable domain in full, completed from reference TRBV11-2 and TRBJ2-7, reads EAGVAQSPRYKIIEKRQSVAFWCNPISGHATLYWYQQILGQGPKLLIQFQNNGVVDDSQLPKDRFSAERLKGVDSTLKIQPAKLEDSAVYLCASRTLADRSYEQYFGPGTRLTVT.

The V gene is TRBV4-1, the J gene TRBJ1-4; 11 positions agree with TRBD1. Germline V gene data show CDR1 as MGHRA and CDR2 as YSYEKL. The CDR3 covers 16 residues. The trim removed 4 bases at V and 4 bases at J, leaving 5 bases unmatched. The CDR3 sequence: CASSLWTGGHNEKLFF. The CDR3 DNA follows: TGCGCCAGCAGCCTATGGACAGGGGGCCATAATGAAAAACTGTTTTTT.

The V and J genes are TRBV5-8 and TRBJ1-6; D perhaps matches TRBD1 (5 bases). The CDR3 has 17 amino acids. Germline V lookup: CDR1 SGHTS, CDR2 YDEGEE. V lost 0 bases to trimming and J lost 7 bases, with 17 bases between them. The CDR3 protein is CASSLDRPEVKNSPLHF. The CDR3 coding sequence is TGTGCCAGCAGCTTGGACAGGCCCGAGGTGAAGAATTCACCCCTCCACTTT.

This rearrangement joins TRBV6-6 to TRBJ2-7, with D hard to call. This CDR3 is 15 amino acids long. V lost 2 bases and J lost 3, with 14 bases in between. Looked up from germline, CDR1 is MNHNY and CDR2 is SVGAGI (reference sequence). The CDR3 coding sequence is TGTGCCAGCAGTTACCCCCCCGACGGGTTCTACGAGCAGTACTTC. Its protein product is CASSYPPDGFYEQYF.

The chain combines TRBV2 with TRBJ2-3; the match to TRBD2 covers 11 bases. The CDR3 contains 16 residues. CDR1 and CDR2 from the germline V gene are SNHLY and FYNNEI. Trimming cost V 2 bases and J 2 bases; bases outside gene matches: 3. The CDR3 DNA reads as TGTGCCAGCAGTGAATTAGCGGGGGGGTACACAGATACGCAGTATTTT. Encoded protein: CASSELAGGYTDTQYF.

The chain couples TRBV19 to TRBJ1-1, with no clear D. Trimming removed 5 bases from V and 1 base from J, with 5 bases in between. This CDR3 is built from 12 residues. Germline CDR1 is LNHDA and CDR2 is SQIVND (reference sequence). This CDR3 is CASSYRNTEAFF. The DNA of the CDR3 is TGTGCCAGTAGTTACAGGAACACTGAAGCTTTCTTT.

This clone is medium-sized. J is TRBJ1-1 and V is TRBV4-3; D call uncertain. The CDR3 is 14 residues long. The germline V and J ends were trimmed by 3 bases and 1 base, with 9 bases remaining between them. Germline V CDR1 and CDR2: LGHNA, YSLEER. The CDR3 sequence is CASSHMTGNTEAFF. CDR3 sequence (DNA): TGCGCCAGCAGCCACATGACGGGGAACACTGAAGCTTTCTTT.

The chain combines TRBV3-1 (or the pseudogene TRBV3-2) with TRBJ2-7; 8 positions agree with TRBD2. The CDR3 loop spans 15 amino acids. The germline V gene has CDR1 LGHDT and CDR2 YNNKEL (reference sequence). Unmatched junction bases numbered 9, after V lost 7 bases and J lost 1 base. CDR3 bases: TGTGCCAGCACCCTCGGGTCGGGGGGGTCCTACGAGCAGTACTTC. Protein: CASTLGSGGSYEQYF.

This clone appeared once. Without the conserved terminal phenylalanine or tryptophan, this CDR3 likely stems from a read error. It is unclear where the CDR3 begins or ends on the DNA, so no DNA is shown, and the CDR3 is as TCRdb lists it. The CDR3 spells CASSEAAGPLI. The gene calls are TRBV6-1 and TRBJ2-7; TRBD2 reflects the table's D call only, with no check against the DNA. Both ends counted, the CDR3 spans 11 residues. CDR1 is MNHNS and CDR2 is SASEGT in the germline V gene.

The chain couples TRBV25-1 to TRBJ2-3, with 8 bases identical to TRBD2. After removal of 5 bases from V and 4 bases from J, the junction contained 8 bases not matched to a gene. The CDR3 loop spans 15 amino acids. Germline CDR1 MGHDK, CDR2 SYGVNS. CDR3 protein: CASSPTGGGADTQYF. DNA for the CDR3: TGTGCCAGCAGTCCGACCGGGGGGGGCGCAGATACGCAGTATTTT.

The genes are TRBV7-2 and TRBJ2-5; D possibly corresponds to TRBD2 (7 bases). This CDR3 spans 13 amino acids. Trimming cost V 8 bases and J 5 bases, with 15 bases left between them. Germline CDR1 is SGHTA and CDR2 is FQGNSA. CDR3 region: CASGRGSGETQYF. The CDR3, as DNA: TGTGCCAGCGGGAGGGGGTCTGGGGAGACCCAGTACTTC.

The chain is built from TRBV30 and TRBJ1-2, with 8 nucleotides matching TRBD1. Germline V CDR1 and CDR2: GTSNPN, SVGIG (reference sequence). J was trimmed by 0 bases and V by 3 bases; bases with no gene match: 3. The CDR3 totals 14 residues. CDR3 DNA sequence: TGTGCCTGGAGCGGACAGGGTGCTAACTATGGCTACACCTTC. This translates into CAWSGQGANYGYTF.

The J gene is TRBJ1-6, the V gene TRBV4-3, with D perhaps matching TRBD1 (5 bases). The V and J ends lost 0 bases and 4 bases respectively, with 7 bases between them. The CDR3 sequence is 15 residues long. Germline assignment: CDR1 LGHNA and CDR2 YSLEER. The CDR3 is CASSQEDSYNSPLHF. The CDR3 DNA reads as TGCGCCAGCAGCCAAGAAGACAGTTATAATTCACCCCTCCACTTT.

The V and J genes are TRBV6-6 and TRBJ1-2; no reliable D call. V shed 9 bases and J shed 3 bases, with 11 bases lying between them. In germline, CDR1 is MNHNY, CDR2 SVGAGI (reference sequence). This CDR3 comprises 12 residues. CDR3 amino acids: CASQSSDYGYTF. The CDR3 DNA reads TGTGCCAGTCAGTCCTCAGACTATGGCTACACCTTC.